Here is one TCR beta chain with its context. The antigen is unknown. This entry comes from a study of blood T cells in healthy people across ages. Study findings and constraints: Older age went with lower TCR beta diversity per million T cells, in a roughly linear way. Diversity estimates from one million T cells were considered underestimates.

Combining a sample-barcoded 5' primer with a J-beta primer mix, a second PCR ran for roughly 7 to 12 cycles. TCRdb fed the 5' RACE reads into MiXCR, producing one record per CDR3 protein. Altogether about 290,000 distinct CDR3 sequences are present, around 30% being singletons, with the ten largest covering around 29%. The sample consisted of blood. This receptor was obtained from a woman aged 70-85 years in good health.

The DNA of the CDR3 is TGTGCCAGCAGTTCTGGACTAGCTGGTTCCAATGAGCAGTTCTTC. Its protein product is CASSSGLAGSNEQFF. V gene TRBV12-3 or TRBV12-4 combines with J gene TRBJ2-1; 8 nucleotides line up with TRBD2. CDR3 size: 15 residues. After removal of 4 bases from V and 6 bases from J, the junction contained 8 bases not matched to a gene.